What follows is one T cell receptor beta chain and its context. Germline V CDR1 and CDR2: ENHRY, SYGVKD. The CDR3 length is 16 residues. Trimming shortened V by 7 bases and J by 0 bases, and 19 bases separated the two germline ends. This entry comes from a study of cytomegalovirus exposure and HLA in healthy donors. Primers included in the PCR were 60 Vbeta and 13 Jbeta primers. Method: immunoSEQ multiplex PCR; TCRdb's copy keeps in-frame clones and lacks some. The sample carries 200,000 or so clones, about 83% recorded once. Sequences were obtained from PBMCs. The TCR comes from a human donor in good health. The V gene is TRBV10-3, the J gene TRBJ2-7, with D possibly TRBD2 on 5 matching bases. CDR3 sequence: CAITERVLGSSYEQYF. The CDR3 coding sequence is TGTGCCATCACCGAGAGGGTCCTGGGCTCCTCCTACGAGCAGTACTTC.